The 21 T cell receptor beta chains below come from one sample, sequenced in a study of blood T cell repertoires in COVID-19. Produced via immunoSEQ multiplex PCR; TCRdb's table is partial and in-frame only. The sample contains 100,000 to 120,000 clones, approximately 84% of which appear only once. The sequenced sample consisted of peripheral blood. Receptors originate from a man between 40 and 49 years old with acute or convalescent COVID-19.

V is TRBV7-2 and J is TRBJ2-3; no reliable D call. The ends were cut back, 2 bases at V and 0 bases at J, with 9 bases in the middle. The CDR3 consists of 15 residues. Per germline, CDR1 SGHTA and CDR2 FQGNSA. The CDR3 sequence: CASSLFGQSTDTQYF. CDR3 DNA: TGTGCCAGCAGCTTATTTGGCCAAAGCACAGATACGCAGTATTTT.

The rearrangement links TRBV5-1 to TRBJ2-2; D might be TRBD1 (6 bases). CDR3 length equals 15 residues. The V gene lost 6 bases and the J gene lost 0 bases, with 12 bases spanning the gap. From germline, CDR1 is SGHRS and CDR2 YFSETQ. The CDR3 DNA follows: TGCGCCAGCAACTCGGACAGAACGAACACCGGGGAGCTGTTTTTT. Protein sequence: CASNSDRTNTGELFF.

V and J are TRBV27 and TRBJ2-2; no clear D. V was trimmed by 7 bases and J by 4 bases, leaving 16 bases between them. The germline V gene encodes CDR1 MNHEY and CDR2 SMNVEV (reference sequence). CDR3 length equals 15 residues. For the CDR3, the DNA is TGTGCCAGCACCAAGACCCGGGTAGGCACCGGGGAGCTGTTTTTT. It translates to CASTKTRVGTGELFF.

This rearrangement joins TRBV24-1 to TRBJ1-1; tentative D call: TRBD1 (6 bases). With 2 bases removed from V and 0 bases from J, the gap between germline ends came to 9 bases. This CDR3 contains 15 residues. Looked up from germline, CDR1 is KGHDR and CDR2 is SFDVKD. DNA of the CDR3: TGTGCCACCAGTGATTGGGGGGGGCTGAACACTGAAGCTTTCTTT. Protein product: CATSDWGGLNTEAFF.

This chain connects TRBV29-1 to TRBJ2-7; 8 bases map to TRBD1. CDR1 and CDR2 from the germline V gene are SQVTM and ANQGSEA. The CDR3 covers 13 residues. The ends lost 8 bases at V and 2 bases at J; junction bases unmatched: 8. The CDR3 is CSFSGGRTYEQYF. The CDR3 coding sequence is TGCAGCTTTTCAGGGGGCAGGACCTACGAGCAGTACTTC.

This clone has more than one count but fewer than ten. This CDR3 is also generated by other DNA sequences in the sample. This rearrangement joins TRBV3-1 (or the pseudogene TRBV3-2) to TRBJ1-1; 8 nucleotides match TRBD1. This CDR3 spans 14 amino acids. J was trimmed by 4 bases and V by 1 base; bases with no gene match: 2. CDR1 and CDR2 from the germline V gene are LGHDT and YNNKEL (reference sequence). The CDR3 DNA reads TGTGCCAGCAGCCAAGGACAGGGGTTCACTGAAGCTTTCTTT. It translates to CASSQGQGFTEAFF.

The genes are TRBV5-6 and TRBJ1-5; 7 nucleotides align to TRBD1. After removal of 1 base from V and 5 bases from J, the junction contained 3 bases not matched to a gene. CDR3 length: 14 amino acids. The germline V gene has CDR1 SGHDT and CDR2 YYEEEE. The CDR3 nucleotides are TGTGCCAGCAGCTTGCTAGGGGGCGATCAGCCCCAGCATTTT. Amino acid sequence: CASSLLGGDQPQHF.

V usage is TRBV6-6 and J usage is TRBJ1-5; no clear D. Germline assignment: CDR1 MNHNY and CDR2 SVGAGI (reference sequence). The CDR3 runs to 14 residues. The V and J ends lost 2 bases and 4 bases respectively, with 9 bases between them. CDR3 DNA sequence: TGTGCCAGCAGTTACCATGGCAAGAATCAGCCCCAGCATTTT. Its translation is CASSYHGKNQPQHF.

The chain employs TRBV6-2 or TRBV6-3 and TRBJ2-7; D remains ambiguous. Trimming stripped 2 bases from V and 6 bases from J, with 5 bases between. The CDR3 is 11 amino acids. Germline CDR1 and CDR2: MNHEY and SVGEGT. The CDR3 DNA is TGTGCCAGCAGTTACGCGGCCGAGCAGTACTTC. It is translated as CASSYAAEQYF.

V is TRBV5-1 and J is TRBJ2-5; D may be TRBD2 (5 bases). This CDR3 spans 13 amino acids. V shed 4 bases and J shed 1 base, with 8 bases lying between them. The germline V gene has CDR1 SGHRS and CDR2 YFSETQ. This chain's CDR3 is CASSPGGQETQYF. In DNA, the CDR3 is TGCGCCAGCAGCCCCGGAGGCCAAGAGACCCAGTACTTC.

The chain recombines TRBV19 with TRBJ1-2; 9 positions agree with TRBD1. The CDR3 runs to 16 residues. Germline V gene sequence: CDR1 LNHDA, CDR2 SQIVND (reference sequence). Trimming removed 6 bases from V and 0 bases from J; junction bases left unmatched: 8. For the CDR3, the DNA is TGTGCCAGTAGACCGACAGGGGGAAGTTCTAACTATGGCTACACCTTC. Amino acids: CASRPTGGSSNYGYTF.

This clone has only a few counts. This chain uses TRBV4-2 with TRBJ2-3; 12 positions agree with TRBD2. Trimming took 2 bases from V and 6 from J; bases not matched to a gene: 6. Germline assignment: CDR1 LGHNA and CDR2 YNFKEQ. The CDR3 is made up of 16 amino acids. The CDR3 region is CASSQPGLAGRDTQYF. The CDR3 nucleotides are TGTGCCAGCAGCCAACCCGGACTAGCGGGGCGGGATACGCAGTATTTT.

The chain has TRBV5-4 and TRBJ2-1; 10 nucleotides agree with TRBD2. The CDR3 spans 15 residues. V was clipped by 2 bases and J by 7 bases; unmatched bases: 6. CDR1 is SGHNT and CDR2 is YYREEE in the germline V gene (reference sequence). The CDR3 nucleotides are TGTGCCAGCAGCTTAAGCAGCGGGGGGGCGAATGAGCAGTTCTTC. The encoded protein is CASSLSSGGANEQFF. The full variable domain, rest sourced from reference TRBV5-4 and TRBJ2-1, is ETGVTQSPTHLIKTRGQQVTLRCSSQSGHNTVSWYQQALGQGPQFIFQYYREEENGRGNFPPRFSGLQFPNYSSELNVNALELDDSALYLCASSLSSGGANEQFFGPGTRLTVL.

This rearrangement joins TRBV9 to TRBJ1-2; TRBD1 matches at 9 bases. The CDR3 covers 14 residues. Trimming took 0 bases from V and 4 from J; bases not matched to a gene: 1. Germline-derived CDR1 and CDR2 are SGDLS and YYNGEE. The CDR3 is CASSVGDRAYGYTF. For the CDR3, the DNA is TGTGCCAGCAGCGTAGGGGACAGGGCCTATGGCTACACCTTC.

This clone was detected once. The rearrangement links TRBV19 to TRBJ2-4, with D possibly being TRBD1 (5 bases). Per germline, CDR1 LNHDA and CDR2 SQIVND (reference sequence). V gave up 2 bases and J gave up 2 bases, with 10 bases separating them. CDR3 length: 15 residues. The CDR3 sequence is CASSILGLTKNIQYF. The CDR3 DNA reads as TGTGCCAGTAGTATACTGGGGCTGACCAAAAACATTCAGTACTTC.

This clone was seen only a few times. The rearrangement uses TRBV24-1 and TRBJ1-5; D is undetermined. V lost 5 bases and J 5 bases, leaving 9 bases between the germline ends. The V gene's germline CDR1 is KGHDR and CDR2 SFDVKD. The CDR3 has 13 residues. Here the CDR3 reads CATSVGGHQPQHF. CDR3 DNA: TGTGCCACCAGTGTCGGCGGTCATCAGCCCCAGCATTTT.

This chain joins TRBV13 and TRBJ2-4, with D tentatively TRBD2 (6 bases). Deletions cut 5 bases from V and 3 bases from J, with 17 bases between. Germline CDR1 reads PRHDT; CDR2 reads FYEKMQ (reference sequence). CDR3 size: 16 residues. CDR3 sequence: CASSQRRGLDKNIQYF. The DNA of the CDR3 is TGTGCCAGCAGCCAAAGGCGGGGCCTTGACAAAAACATTCAGTACTTC.

This clone appeared a single time. The gene calls are TRBV19 and TRBJ2-3; D possibly corresponds to TRBD2 (5 bases). Trimming took off 3 bases at V and 4 bases at J, with 17 bases between the two ends. CDR1 is LNHDA and CDR2 is SQIVND in the germline V gene (reference sequence). The CDR3 is 16 amino acids. The CDR3 protein is CASSITPRGASDTQYF. The CDR3 bases are TGTGCCAGTAGTATCACCCCTCGGGGAGCTTCAGATACGCAGTATTTT.

The table lists this clone with a few counts. CDR3 bases: TGTGCCAGCAGTTATAAGGGCTGGACAGACAAAGCAGTCAACACTGAAGCTTTCTTT. The encoded protein is CASSYKGWTDKAVNTEAFF. This chain uses TRBV6-2 or TRBV6-3 with TRBJ1-1, with D perhaps TRBD1 (6 bases). V shed 3 bases and J shed 2 bases, with 25 bases lying between them. CDR3 length equals 19 residues. Germline CDR1 is MNHEY and CDR2 is SVGEGT.

The V gene is TRBV7-7, the J gene TRBJ2-2; 10 bases match TRBD2. There are 16 residues in the CDR3. Germline V gives CDR1 SSHAT, CDR2 FNYEAQ (reference sequence). With 6 bases clipped from V and 6 bases from J, the junction kept 10 bases outside the gene matches. The CDR3 loop reads CASSPSGGATPGELFF. CDR3 coding DNA: TGTGCCAGCAGTCCCAGCGGGGGGGCCACTCCCGGGGAGCTGTTTTTT.

This chain connects TRBV2 to TRBJ1-5, with 8 bases that match TRBD1. Germline CDR1 is SNHLY and CDR2 is FYNNEI. The junction had 28 bases not matched to a gene; V was cut back by 6 bases and J by 6 bases. CDR3 length equals 21 residues. The CDR3 loop reads CASSEEVFTGQDFNRGQPQHF. CDR3 sequence (DNA): TGTGCCAGCAGCGAGGAGGTGTTTACGGGACAGGACTTTAATCGCGGTCAGCCCCAGCATTTT.